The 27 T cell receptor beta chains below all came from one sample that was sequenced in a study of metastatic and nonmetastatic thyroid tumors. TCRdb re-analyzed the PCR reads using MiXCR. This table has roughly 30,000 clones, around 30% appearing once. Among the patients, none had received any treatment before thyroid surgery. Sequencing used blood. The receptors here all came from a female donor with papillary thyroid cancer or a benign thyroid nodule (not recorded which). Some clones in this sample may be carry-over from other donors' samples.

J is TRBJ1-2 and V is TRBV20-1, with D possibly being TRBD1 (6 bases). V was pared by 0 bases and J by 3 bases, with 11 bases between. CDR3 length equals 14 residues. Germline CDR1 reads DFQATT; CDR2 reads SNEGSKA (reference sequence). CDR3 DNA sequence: TGCAGTGCTAGAGATAACCAGGGGCACTATGGCTACACCTTC. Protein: CSARDNQGHYGYTF.

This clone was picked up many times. The CDR3 here is CASSLIAGNTDTQYF. As DNA, the CDR3 is TGTGCCAGCAGCCTGATAGCGGGAAACACAGATACGCAGTATTTT. V gene TRBV11-1 combines with J gene TRBJ2-3, with 8 bases aligning to TRBD2. Per germline, CDR1 SGHAT and CDR2 FQDESV (reference sequence). The CDR3 is 15 amino acids. V trimming: 5 bases; J trimming: 2 bases; junction bases outside the gene matches: 6.

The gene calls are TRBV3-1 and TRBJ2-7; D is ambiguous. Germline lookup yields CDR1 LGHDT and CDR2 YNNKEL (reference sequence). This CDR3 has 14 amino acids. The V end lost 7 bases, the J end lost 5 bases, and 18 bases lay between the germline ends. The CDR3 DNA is TGTGCCAGCACCCCCGGCACGGAGCCTCACGAGCAGTACTTC. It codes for CASTPGTEPHEQYF.

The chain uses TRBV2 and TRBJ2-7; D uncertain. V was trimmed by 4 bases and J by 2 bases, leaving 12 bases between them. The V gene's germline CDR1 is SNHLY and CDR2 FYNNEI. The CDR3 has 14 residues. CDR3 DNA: TGTGCCAGCAGTGCCCAGAGGTACACCTACGAGCAGTACTTC. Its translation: CASSAQRYTYEQYF.

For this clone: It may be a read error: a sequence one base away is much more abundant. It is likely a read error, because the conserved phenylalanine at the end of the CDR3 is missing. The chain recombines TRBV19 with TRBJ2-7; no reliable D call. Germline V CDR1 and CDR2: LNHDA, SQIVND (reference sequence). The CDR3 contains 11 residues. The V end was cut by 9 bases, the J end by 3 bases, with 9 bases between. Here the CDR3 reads CASLDGYEQYS. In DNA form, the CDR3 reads TGTGCCAGCCTGGACGGCTACGAGCAGTACTCC.

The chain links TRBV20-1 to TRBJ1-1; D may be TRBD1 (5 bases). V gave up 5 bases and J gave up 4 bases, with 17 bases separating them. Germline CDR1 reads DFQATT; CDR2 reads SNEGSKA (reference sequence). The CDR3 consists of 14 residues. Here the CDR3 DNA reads TGCAGTGCTGAACTCAGAGGGGTGAGCACTGAAGCTTTCTTT. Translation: CSAELRGVSTEAFF.

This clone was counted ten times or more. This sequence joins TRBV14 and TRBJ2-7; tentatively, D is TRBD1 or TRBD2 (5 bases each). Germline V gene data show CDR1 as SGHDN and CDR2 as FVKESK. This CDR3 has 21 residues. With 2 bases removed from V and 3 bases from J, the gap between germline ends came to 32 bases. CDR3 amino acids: CASSQYNFGTAAPLVGYEQYF. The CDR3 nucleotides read TGTGCCAGCAGCCAATACAATTTTGGGACGGCCGCGCCACTCGTGGGCTACGAGCAGTACTTC.

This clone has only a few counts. CDR3 DNA sequence: TGTGCCAGCACTGTAGCGGTAGGGGCAGATACGCAGTATTTT. This codes for CASTVAVGADTQYF. The J gene is TRBJ2-3, the V gene TRBV6-1; D may be TRBD2 (6 bases). The length of the CDR3 is 14 residues. V shed 7 bases and J shed 4 bases, with 15 bases lying between them. Germline loops: CDR1 MNHNS, CDR2 SASEGT.

CDR3 nucleotides: TGCAGTGCTGGTACAGGGACTTGGTCTAGCACAGATACGCAGTATTTT. Residues: CSAGTGTWSSTDTQYF. The chain couples TRBV20-1 to TRBJ2-3; D assignment may be TRBD1 or TRBD2 (6 bases each). This CDR3 has 16 amino acids. V was clipped by 5 bases and J by 0 bases, with 18 bases between them. In germline, CDR1 is DFQATT, CDR2 SNEGSKA (reference sequence).

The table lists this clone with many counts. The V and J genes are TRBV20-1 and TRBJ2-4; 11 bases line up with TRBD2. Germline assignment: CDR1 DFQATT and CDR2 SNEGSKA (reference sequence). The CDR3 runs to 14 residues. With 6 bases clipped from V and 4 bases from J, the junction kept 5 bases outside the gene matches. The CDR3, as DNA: TGCAGTGCGTATCGGACTAGCGGGAAAAACATTCAGTACTTC. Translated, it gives CSAYRTSGKNIQYF.

CDR3 residues: CASSKGGIEAFF. The DNA of the CDR3 is TGCGCCAGCAGCAAGGGGGGTATTGAAGCTTTCTTT. This chain joins TRBV5-1 and TRBJ1-1; D is perhaps TRBD1 (6 bases). Trimming cost V 4 bases and J 7 bases, with 11 bases left between them. The CDR3 length is 12 residues. CDR1 and CDR2 (germline): SGHRS, YFSETQ. The whole variable domain, filled in from reference TRBV5-1 and TRBJ1-1, reads KAGVTQTPRYLIKTRGQQVTLSCSPISGHRSVSWYQQTPGQGLQFLFEYFSETQRNKGNFPGRFSGRQFSNSRSEMNVSTLELGDSALYLCASSKGGIEAFFGQGTRLTVV.

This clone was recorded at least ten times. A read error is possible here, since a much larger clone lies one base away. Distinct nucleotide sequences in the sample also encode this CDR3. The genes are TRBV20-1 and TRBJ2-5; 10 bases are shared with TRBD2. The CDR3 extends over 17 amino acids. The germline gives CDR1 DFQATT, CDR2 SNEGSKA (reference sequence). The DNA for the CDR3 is TGCAGCGCATCCAAGGGGAGAACTAGCGGGATCCAAGAGACCCAGTACTTC. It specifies CSASKGRTSGIQETQYF.

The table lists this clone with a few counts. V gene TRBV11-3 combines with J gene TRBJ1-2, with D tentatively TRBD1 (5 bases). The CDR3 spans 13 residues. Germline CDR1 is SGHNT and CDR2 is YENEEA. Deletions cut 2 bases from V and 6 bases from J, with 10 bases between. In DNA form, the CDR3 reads TGTGCCAGCAGCTTAAATCCGGGGGATGGCTACACCTTC. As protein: CASSLNPGDGYTF. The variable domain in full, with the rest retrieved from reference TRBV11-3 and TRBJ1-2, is EAGVVQSPRYKIIEKKQPVAFWCNPISGHNTLYWYLQNLGQGPELLIRYENEEAVDDSQLPKDRFSAERLKGVDSTLKIQPAELGDSAVYLCASSLNPGDGYTFGSGTRLTVV.

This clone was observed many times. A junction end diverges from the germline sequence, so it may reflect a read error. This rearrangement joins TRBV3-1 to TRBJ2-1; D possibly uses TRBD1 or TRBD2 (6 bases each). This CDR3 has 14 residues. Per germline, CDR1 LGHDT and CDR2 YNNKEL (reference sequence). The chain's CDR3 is CASSFGGGRNQQFF. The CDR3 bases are TGTGCCAGCAGCTTCGGGGGCGGGCGCAATCAGCAGTTCTTC.

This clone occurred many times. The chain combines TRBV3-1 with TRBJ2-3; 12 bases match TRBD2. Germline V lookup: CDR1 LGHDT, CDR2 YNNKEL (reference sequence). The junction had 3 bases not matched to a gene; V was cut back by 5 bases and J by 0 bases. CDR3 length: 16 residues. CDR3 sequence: CASSDGLAGSTDTQYF. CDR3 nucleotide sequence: TGTGCCAGCAGCGACGGACTAGCGGGAAGCACAGATACGCAGTATTTT.

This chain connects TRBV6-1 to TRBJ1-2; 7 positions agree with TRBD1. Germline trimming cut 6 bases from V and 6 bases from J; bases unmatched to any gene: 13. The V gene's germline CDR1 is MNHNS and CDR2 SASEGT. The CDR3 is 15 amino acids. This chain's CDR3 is CASSRSTGTSDGYTF. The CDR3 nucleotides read TGTGCCAGCAGCCGCTCGACAGGGACCAGCGATGGCTACACCTTC.

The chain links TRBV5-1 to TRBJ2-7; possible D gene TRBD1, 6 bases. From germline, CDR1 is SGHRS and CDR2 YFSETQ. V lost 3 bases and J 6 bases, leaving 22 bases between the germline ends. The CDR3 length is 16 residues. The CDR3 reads CASSSVDRTRWGEQYF. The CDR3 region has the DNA TGCGCCAGCAGCTCTGTGGACAGAACCCGATGGGGCGAGCAGTACTTC.

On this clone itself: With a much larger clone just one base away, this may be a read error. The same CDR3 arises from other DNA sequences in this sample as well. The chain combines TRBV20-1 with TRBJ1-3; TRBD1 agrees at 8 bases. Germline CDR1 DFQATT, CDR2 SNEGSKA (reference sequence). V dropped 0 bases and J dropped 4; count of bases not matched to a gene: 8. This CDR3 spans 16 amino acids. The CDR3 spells CSARDYRGGSGNTIYF. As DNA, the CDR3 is TGCAGTGCTAGAGATTACAGGGGGGGTTCCGGAAACACCATATATTTT.

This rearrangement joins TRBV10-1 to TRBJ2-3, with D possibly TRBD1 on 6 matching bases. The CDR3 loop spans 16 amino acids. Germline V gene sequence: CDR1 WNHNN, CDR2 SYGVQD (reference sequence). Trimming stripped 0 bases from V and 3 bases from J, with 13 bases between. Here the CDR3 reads CASSESQGGRTDTQYF. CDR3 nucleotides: TGCGCCAGCAGTGAGTCACAGGGTGGGCGGACAGATACGCAGTATTTT.

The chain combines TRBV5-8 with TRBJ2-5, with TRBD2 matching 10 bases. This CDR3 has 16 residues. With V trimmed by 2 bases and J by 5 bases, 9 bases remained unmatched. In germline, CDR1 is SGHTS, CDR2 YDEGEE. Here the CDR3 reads CASSFWGTSVWETQYF. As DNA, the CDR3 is TGTGCCAGCAGCTTTTGGGGGACTAGCGTGTGGGAGACCCAGTACTTC. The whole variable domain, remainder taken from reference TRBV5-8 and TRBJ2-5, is EAGVTQSPTHLIKTRGQQATLRCSPISGHTSVYWYQQALGLGLQFLLWYDEGEERNRGNFPPRFSGRQFPNYSSELNVNALELEDSALYLCASSFWGTSVWETQYFGPGTRLLVL.

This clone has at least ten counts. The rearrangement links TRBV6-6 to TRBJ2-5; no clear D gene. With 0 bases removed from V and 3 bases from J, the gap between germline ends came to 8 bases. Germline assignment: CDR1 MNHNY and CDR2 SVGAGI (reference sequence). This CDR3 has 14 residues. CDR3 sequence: CASSYSGQKETQYF. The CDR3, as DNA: TGTGCCAGCAGTTACTCTGGGCAGAAAGAGACCCAGTACTTC.

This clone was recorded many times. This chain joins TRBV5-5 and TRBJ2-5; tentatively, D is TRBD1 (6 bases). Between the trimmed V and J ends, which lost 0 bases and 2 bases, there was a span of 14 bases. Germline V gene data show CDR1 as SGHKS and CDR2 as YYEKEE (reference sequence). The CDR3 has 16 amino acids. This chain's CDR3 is CASSLEAGAGQETQYF. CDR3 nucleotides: TGTGCCAGCAGCTTGGAGGCAGGGGCAGGGCAAGAGACCCAGTACTTC.

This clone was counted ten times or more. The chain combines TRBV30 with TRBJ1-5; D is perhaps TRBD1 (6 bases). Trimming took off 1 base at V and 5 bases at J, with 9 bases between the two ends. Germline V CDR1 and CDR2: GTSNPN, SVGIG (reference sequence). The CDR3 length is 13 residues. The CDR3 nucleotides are TGTGCCTGGAGTGCAGACAGGTATCAGCCCCAGCATTTT. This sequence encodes CAWSADRYQPQHF.

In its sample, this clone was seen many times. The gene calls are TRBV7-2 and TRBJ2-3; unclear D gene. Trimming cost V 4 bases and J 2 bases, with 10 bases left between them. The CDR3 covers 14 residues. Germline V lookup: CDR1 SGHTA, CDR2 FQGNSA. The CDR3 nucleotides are TGTGCCAGCAGCTCCAGGCGAGACACAGATACGCAGTATTTT. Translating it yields CASSSRRDTDTQYF.

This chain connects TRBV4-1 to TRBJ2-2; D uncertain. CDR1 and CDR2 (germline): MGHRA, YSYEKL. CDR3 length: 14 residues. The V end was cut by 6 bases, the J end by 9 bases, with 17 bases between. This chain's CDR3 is CASRPSANNWELFF. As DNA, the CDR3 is TGCGCCAGCAGACCGAGTGCGAACAACTGGGAGCTGTTTTTT.

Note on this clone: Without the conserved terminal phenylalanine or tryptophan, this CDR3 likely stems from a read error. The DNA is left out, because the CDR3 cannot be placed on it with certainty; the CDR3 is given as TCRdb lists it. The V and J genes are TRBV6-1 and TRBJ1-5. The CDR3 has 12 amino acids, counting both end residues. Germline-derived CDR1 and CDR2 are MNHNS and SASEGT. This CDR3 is CASSGRNQPQQI.

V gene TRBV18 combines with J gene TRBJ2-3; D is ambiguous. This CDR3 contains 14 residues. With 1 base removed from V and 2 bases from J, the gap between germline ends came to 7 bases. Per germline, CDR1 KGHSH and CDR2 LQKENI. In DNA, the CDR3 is TGTGCCAGCTCACCACGGCAGGACACAGATACGCAGTATTTT. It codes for CASSPRQDTDTQYF.